This TCR beta chain was found in a study of blood T cell repertoires in COVID-19. Study-wide context: Acute and convalescent COVID-19 specimens originated in the United States, Italy and Spain. PBMCs, B-cell-depleted T cells, or T cells were the source of the cDNA or gDNA that made up the material.

From germline, CDR1 is SNHLY and CDR2 FYNNEI. This CDR3 comprises 10 residues. In the original processing: Reference gene primer amplification yielded estimated nucleated cell counts. Sequenced by immunoSEQ multiplex PCR; TCRdb stores in-frame clones only, minus some. V and J calls plus clone size are reproduced from that table; the DNA served to infer D and trimming. The table lists roughly 98,000 clones, roughly 77% of them singletons. This rearrangement joins TRBV2 to TRBJ2-7; D is unclear. This receptor was identified in a human donor in a cohort sampled during active COVID-19. Source material: peripheral blood. The CDR3 region is CASSDLVRPV. Written as DNA, the CDR3 is TGTGCCAGCAGTGATTTGGTTCGTCCAGTT.